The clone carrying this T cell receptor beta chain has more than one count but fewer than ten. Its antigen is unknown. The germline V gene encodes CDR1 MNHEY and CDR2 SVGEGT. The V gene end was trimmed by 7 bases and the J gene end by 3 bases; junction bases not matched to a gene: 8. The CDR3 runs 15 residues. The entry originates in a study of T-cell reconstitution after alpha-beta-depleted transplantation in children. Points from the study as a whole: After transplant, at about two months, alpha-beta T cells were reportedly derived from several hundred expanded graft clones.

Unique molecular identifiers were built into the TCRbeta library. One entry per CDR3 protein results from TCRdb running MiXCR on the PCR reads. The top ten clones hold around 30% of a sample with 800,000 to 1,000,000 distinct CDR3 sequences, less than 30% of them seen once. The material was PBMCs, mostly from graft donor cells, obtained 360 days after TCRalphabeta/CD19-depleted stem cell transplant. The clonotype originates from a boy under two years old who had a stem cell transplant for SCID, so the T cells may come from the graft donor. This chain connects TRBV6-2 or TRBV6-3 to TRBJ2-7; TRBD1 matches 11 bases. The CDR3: CASIRTGTGGYEQYF. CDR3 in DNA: TGTGCCAGCATTCGAACCGGGACAGGGGGCTACGAGCAGTACTTC.